Sequencing of this T cell receptor (beta chain) was carried out in a study of regulatory T cells in long-lasting Graves disease. Germline V CDR1 and CDR2: MNHNS, SASEGT. V lost 5 bases to trimming and J lost 3 bases; unmatched junction nucleotides: 12. This CDR3 is built from 18 residues. The time point denotes: persistent/refractory GD, antithyroid drugs over 5 years with positive TRAb. The TCR library was made from RNA that had been extracted from PBMCs in TRIzol. Both iRepertoire HTBI primers and Arm-PCR of CDR3 regions were used to build the TCR beta libraries. TCRdb analysed the multiplex PCR reads with MiXCR anew, one entry per CDR3 protein. In the table there are about 450,000 distinct CDR3 sequences, around 20% of which are singletons. This clonotype was detected ten times or more.

This material consisted of peripheral blood mononuclear cells (PBMCs), taken when the disease was refractory, from a patient treated with antithyroid drugs. V is TRBV6-1 and J is TRBJ2-5; 13 nucleotides match TRBD2. The origin of this receptor is a female donor with Graves disease. This CDR3 is CASSRPGLAGLREETQYF. The CDR3 DNA sequence: TGTGCCAGCAGTCGGCCGGGACTAGCGGGATTGAGGGAAGAGACCCAGTACTTC.